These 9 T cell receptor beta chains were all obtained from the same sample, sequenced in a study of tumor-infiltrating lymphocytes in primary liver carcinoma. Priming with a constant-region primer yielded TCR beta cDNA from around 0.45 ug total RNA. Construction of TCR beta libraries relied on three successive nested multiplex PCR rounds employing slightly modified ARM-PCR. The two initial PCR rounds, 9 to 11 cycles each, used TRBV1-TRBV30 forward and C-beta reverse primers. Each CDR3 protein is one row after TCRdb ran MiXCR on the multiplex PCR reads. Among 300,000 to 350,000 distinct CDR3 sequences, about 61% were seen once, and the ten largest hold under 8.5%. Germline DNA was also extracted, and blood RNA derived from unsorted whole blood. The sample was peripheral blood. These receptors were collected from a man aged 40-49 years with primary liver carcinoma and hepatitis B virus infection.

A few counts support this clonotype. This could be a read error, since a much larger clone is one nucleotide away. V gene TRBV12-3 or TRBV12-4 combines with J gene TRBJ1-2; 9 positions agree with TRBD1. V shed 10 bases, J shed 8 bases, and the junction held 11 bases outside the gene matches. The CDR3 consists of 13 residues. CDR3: CAIADRGLTGYTF. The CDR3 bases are TGTGCCATCGCGGACAGGGGCCTGACCGGCTACACCTTC.

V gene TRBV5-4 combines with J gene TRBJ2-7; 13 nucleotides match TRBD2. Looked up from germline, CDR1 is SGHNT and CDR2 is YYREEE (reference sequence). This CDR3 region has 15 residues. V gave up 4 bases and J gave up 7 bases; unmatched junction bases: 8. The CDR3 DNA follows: TGTGCCAGCAGCCAGGGACTAGCGGGAACGGGAGAGCAGTACTTC. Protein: CASSQGLAGTGEQYF.

In nucleotides, the CDR3 is TGTGCCAGCAGCCCGGGAGGAGGTGGCATTAGCAATCAGCCCCAGCATTTT. It codes for CASSPGGGGISNQPQHF. This chain joins TRBV11-2 and TRBJ1-5; D call uncertain. The CDR3 has 17 residues. Trimming removed 5 bases at V and 0 bases at J, with 17 bases between. Germline CDR1 is SGHAT and CDR2 is FQNNGV.

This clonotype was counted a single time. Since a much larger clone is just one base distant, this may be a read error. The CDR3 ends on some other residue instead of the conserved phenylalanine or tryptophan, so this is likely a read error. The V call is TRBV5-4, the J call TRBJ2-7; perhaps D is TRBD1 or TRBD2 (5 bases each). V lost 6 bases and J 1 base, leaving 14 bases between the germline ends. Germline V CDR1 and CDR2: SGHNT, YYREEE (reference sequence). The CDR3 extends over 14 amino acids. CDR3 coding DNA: TGTGCCAGCAACTGGGACGGCAGATCCTACGAGCAGTACTTA. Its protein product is CASNWDGRSYEQYL.

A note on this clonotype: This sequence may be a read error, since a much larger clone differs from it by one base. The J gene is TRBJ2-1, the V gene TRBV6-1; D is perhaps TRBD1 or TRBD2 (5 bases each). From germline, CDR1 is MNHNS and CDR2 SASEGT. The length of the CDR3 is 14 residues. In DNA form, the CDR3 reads TGTGCCGGCAGTGAGGGGAGCGCGACTAATGAGCAGTTCTTC. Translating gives CAGSEGSATNEQFF.

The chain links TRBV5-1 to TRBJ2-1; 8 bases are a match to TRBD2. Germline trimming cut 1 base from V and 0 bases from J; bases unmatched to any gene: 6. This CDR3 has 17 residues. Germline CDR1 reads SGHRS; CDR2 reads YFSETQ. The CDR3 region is CASSLRSGVSSYNEQFF. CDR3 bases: TGCGCCAGCAGCTTGCGTAGCGGGGTGAGCTCCTACAATGAGCAGTTCTTC.

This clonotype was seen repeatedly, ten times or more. The CDR3 coding sequence is TGTGCCAGCAGTGAATCTGGGTTCGAGACCCAGTACTTC. This sequence encodes CASSESGFETQYF. The chain uses TRBV6-1 and TRBJ2-5, with unresolved D. Germline-derived CDR1 and CDR2 are MNHNS and SASEGT. CDR3 size: 13 residues. Trimming removed 2 bases at V and 5 bases at J, with 9 bases between.

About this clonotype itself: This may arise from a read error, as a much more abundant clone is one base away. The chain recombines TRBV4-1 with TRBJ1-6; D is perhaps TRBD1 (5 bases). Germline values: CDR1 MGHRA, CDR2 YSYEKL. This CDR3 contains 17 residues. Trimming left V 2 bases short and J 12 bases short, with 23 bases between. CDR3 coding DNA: TGCGCCAGCAGCCAAATCGACCTGGGGTTTAGGGGTTTACCCCTCCACTTT. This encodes CASSQIDLGFRGLPLHF.

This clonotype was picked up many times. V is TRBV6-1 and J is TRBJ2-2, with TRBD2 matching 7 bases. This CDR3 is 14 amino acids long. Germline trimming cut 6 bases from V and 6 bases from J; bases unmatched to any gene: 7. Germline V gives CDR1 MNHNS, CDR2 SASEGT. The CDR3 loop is CASSWGGRAGELFF. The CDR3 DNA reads TGTGCCAGCAGCTGGGGGGGGAGGGCCGGGGAGCTGTTTTTT.